Presented here are 11 T cell receptor beta chains from one specimen sequenced in a study of T-cell memory formation after mild COVID-19. MiXCR, applied by TCRdb to the 5' RACE reads, yields one record per CDR3 protein. This table holds roughly 300,000 distinct CDR3 sequences, about a sixth found once. The sample taken for sequencing was PBMCs or a T cell subset sorted from them (not recorded which). All receptors derive from a man between 18 and 35 years old who had mild COVID-19 (a few samples of this study predate the infection). Cell type and time point are not known.

This clonotype has more than one count but fewer than ten. The chain joins TRBV7-2 to TRBJ2-6, with TRBD1 matching over 8 bases. The CDR3 contains 18 residues. V was pared by 5 bases and J by 1 base, with 10 bases of the junction left unmatched. The V gene's germline CDR1 is SGHTA and CDR2 FQGNSA. This CDR3 reads CASSRWTGLESGANVLTF. The CDR3 DNA is TGTGCCAGCAGCCGGTGGACAGGGTTGGAGTCTGGGGCCAACGTCCTGACTTTC. Looking up the rest from reference TRBV7-2 and TRBJ2-6 gives the full variable domain: GAGVSQSPSNKVTEKGKDVELRCDPISGHTALYWYRQSLGQGLEFLIYFQGNSAPDKSGLPSDRFSAERTGGSVSTLTIQRTQQEDSAVYLCASSRWTGLESGANVLTFGAGSRLTVL.

This clonotype was recorded a few times. The genes are TRBV11-2 and TRBJ2-7; D unclear. Germline loops: CDR1 SGHAT, CDR2 FQNNGV. This CDR3 contains 17 residues. The germline V and J ends were trimmed by 5 bases and 5 bases, with 25 bases remaining between them. The CDR3 protein is CASSDITRSQFMNEQYF. The CDR3 region has the DNA TGTGCCAGCAGCGATATTACCAGGAGCCAGTTTATGAACGAGCAGTACTTC.

V and J are TRBV7-2 and TRBJ2-1, with 8 bases matching TRBD2. Germline CDR1 and CDR2: SGHTA and FQGNSA. The CDR3 length is 14 residues. V lost 7 bases, J lost 4 bases, and 6 bases stayed unmatched. CDR3 nucleotides: TGTGCCAGCACCAAGCTAGCGGGTTACAATGAGCAGTTCTTC. Translated, it gives CASTKLAGYNEQFF.

This clonotype was picked up a small number of times. This chain links TRBV24-1 with TRBJ2-3; the D is unclear. The CDR3 is 11 residues long. Trimming left V 6 bases short and J 8 bases short, with 8 bases between. Germline assignment: CDR1 KGHDR and CDR2 SFDVKD. The DNA for the CDR3 is TGTGCCACCAGTTCCGGTCCTACGCAGTATTTT. Protein sequence: CATSSGPTQYF.

The chain links TRBV4-1 to TRBJ2-5; 10 bases line up with TRBD1. V lost 5 bases, J lost 6 bases, and 6 bases stayed unmatched. The CDR3 is 14 residues long. Germline loops: CDR1 MGHRA, CDR2 YSYEKL. The CDR3 bases are TGCGCCAGCAGCTCCTGGGACAGGGGTCAGACCCAGTACTTC. This gives the protein CASSSWDRGQTQYF.

This clonotype occurred many times. J is TRBJ2-5 and V is TRBV6-5; 8 nucleotides agree with TRBD2. CDR1 is MNHEY, CDR2 SVGAGI, per germline. This CDR3 has 16 residues. V trimming: 5 bases; J trimming: 3 bases; junction bases outside the gene matches: 11. The CDR3 DNA reads as TGTGCCAGCAGTCCCGGGAGCGGGGGCATCAAAGAGACCCAGTACTTC. This sequence encodes CASSPGSGGIKETQYF.

The J gene is TRBJ2-7, the V gene TRBV28; possibly TRBD1 for D (5 bases). V was trimmed by 1 base and J by 3 bases, leaving 10 bases between them. The germline V gene encodes CDR1 MDHEN and CDR2 SYDVKM. The CDR3 contains 14 residues. The CDR3 nucleotides are TGTGCCAGCAGTTTATTAGCAGGGTACTACGAGCAGTACTTC. Translated: CASSLLAGYYEQYF.

This clonotype was seen a handful of times. The chain has TRBV5-1 and TRBJ2-5, with 13 bases aligning to TRBD2. Germline CDR1 is SGHRS and CDR2 is YFSETQ. This CDR3 has 15 residues. V was pared by 5 bases and J by 1 base, with 2 bases of the junction left unmatched. The CDR3 coding sequence is TGCGCCAGCAGGGGACTAGCGGGGAGCCAAGAGACCCAGTACTTC. Residues: CASRGLAGSQETQYF.

The V gene is TRBV7-9, the J gene TRBJ2-1; D ambiguous. The CDR3 is made up of 13 amino acids. V was trimmed by 1 base and J by 6 bases, leaving 7 bases between them. Germline V gives CDR1 SEHNR, CDR2 FQNEAQ (reference sequence). In DNA, the CDR3 is TGTGCCAGCAGCTTAGTAGGGCTCAATGAGCAGTTCTTC. As protein: CASSLVGLNEQFF.

This clonotype occurred many times. This rearrangement joins TRBV12-3 or TRBV12-4 to TRBJ1-2; 8 bases align to TRBD1. The junction had 5 bases not matched to a gene; V was cut back by 4 bases and J by 7 bases. The CDR3 loop spans 13 amino acids. The CDR3 DNA is TGTGCCAGCAGTTCGACAGGGGAGCCTGGCTACACCTTC. Translation: CASSSTGEPGYTF.

V and J are TRBV24-1 and TRBJ1-2; weak D call: TRBD1 (5 bases). Germline CDR1 KGHDR, CDR2 SFDVKD. Trimming pared 4 bases from V and 6 bases from J, leaving 14 bases between. This CDR3 has 14 amino acids. The CDR3 reads CATSDSPSGHGYTF. The CDR3 DNA follows: TGTGCCACCAGTGACTCGCCCTCAGGGCATGGCTACACCTTC.